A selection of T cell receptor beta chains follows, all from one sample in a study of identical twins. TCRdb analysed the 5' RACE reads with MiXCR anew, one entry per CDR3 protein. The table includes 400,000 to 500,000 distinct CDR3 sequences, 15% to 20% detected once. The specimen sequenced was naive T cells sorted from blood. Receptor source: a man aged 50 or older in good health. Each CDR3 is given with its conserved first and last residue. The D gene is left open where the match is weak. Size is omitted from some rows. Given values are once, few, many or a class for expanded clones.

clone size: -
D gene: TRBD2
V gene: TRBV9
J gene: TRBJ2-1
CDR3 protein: CASSVGLAGSPSYNEQFF
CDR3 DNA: TGTGCCAGCAGCGTAGGACTAGCGGGCAGTCCCTCCTACAATGAGCAGTTCTTC

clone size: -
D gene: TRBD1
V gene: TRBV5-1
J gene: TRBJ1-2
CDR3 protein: CASSLGDSSFYGYTF
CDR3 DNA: TGCGCCAGCAGCTTAGGGGACAGCTCCTTCTATGGCTACACCTTC

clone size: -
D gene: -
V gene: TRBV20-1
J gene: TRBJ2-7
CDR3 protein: CSASHGPSYEQYF
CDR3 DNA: TGCAGTGCTAGCCACGGCCCCTCCTACGAGCAGTACTTC

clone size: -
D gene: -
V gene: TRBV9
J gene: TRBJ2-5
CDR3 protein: CASSVGVKETQYF
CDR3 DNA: TGTGCCAGCAGCGTAGGGGTGAAAGAGACCCAGTACTTC

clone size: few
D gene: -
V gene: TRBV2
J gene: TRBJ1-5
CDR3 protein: CASSEYREGNQPQHF
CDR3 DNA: TGTGCCAGCAGTGAATACAGGGAGGGCAATCAGCCCCAGCATTTT

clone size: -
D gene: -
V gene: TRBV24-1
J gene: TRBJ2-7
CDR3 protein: CATTQDGTREDEQYF
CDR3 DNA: TGTGCCACCACCCAAGACGGGACAAGAGAGGACGAGCAGTACTTC

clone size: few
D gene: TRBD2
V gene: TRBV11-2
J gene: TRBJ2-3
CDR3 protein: CASSLDSWLAGAGDTQYF
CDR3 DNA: TGTGCCAGCAGCTTAGATTCGTGGCTAGCGGGGGCGGGAGATACGCAGTATTTT

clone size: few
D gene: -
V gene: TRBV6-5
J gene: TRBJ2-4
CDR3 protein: CASSYSGGGKNIQYF
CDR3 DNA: TGTGCCAGCAGTTACTCGGGTGGCGGTAAAAACATTCAGTACTTC

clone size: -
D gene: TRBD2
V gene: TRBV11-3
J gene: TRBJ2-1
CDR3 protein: CASSPGLAADNEQFF
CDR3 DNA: TGTGCCAGCAGCCCGGGACTAGCGGCGGACAATGAGCAGTTCTTC

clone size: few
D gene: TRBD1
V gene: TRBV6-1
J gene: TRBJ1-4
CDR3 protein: CASSRGGSGEKLFF
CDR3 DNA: TGTGCCAGCAGCAGGGGGGGTAGCGGTGAAAAACTGTTTTTT

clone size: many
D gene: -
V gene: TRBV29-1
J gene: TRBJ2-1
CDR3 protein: CSVLGLNNEQFF
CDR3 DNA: TGCAGCGTGCTAGGACTAAACAATGAGCAGTTCTTC

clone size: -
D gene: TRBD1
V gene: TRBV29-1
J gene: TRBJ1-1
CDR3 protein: CSTGGGSEAFF
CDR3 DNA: TGCAGCACAGGGGGCGGATCTGAAGCTTTCTTT

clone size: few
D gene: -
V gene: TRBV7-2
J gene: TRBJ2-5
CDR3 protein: CASSWRGDTQETQYF
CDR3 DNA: TGTGCCAGCAGTTGGCGAGGGGACACACAAGAGACCCAGTACTTC

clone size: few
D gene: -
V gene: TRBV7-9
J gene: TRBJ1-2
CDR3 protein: CASSPGTPNYGYTF
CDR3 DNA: TGTGCCAGCAGCCCCGGGACACCTAACTATGGCTACACCTTC

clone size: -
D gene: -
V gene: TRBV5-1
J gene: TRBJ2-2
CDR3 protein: CASSLVGRISNTGELFF
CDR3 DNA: TGCGCCAGCAGCTTGGTGGGCAGAATCTCGAACACCGGGGAGCTGTTTTTT

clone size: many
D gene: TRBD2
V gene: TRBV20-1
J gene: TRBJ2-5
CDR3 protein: CSAWGGSGSTPETQYF
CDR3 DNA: TGCAGTGCCTGGGGGGGTAGCGGGAGTACCCCAGAGACCCAGTACTTC

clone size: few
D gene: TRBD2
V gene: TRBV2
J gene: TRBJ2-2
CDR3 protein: CASRHLSGRGTGELFF
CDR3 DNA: TGTGCCAGCAGACATCTGAGCGGGAGGGGCACCGGGGAGCTGTTTTTT

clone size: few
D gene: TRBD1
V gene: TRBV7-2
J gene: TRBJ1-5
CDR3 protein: CASSFDRGPQPQHF
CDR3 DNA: TGTGCCAGCAGCTTTGACAGGGGTCCGCAGCCCCAGCATTTT

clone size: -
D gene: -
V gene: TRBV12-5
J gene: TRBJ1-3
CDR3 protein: CASGLTHPLRTHSGNTIYF
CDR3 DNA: TGTGCTAGTGGTCTGACCCACCCGCTACGGACACACTCTGGAAACACCATATATTTT

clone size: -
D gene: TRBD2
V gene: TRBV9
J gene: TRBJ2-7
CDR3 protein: CASSVSGGSSYEQYF
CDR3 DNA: TGTGCCAGCAGCGTGAGCGGGGGGAGCTCCTACGAGCAGTACTTC

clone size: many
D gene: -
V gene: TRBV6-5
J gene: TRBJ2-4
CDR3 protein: CASSSPLAKNIQYF
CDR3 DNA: TGTGCCAGCAGTTCCCCCTTAGCCAAAAACATTCAGTACTTC

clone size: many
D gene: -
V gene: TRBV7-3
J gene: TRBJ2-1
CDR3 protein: CASSLTRASSYNEQFF
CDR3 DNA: TGTGCCAGCAGCTTAACTAGGGCTAGCTCCTACAATGAGCAGTTCTTC

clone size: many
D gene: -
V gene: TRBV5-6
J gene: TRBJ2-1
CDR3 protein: CASSRQSGQYYNEQFF
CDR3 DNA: TGTGCCAGCAGCAGACAGTCGGGACAATATTACAATGAGCAGTTCTTC

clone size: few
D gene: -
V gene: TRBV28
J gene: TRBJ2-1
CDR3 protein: CASSTRDHSVHQFF
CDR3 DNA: TGTGCCAGCAGTACCCGGGACCATAGCGTTCATCAGTTCTTC

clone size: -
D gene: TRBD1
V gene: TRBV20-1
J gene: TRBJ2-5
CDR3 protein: CSAEGQGVKTQYF
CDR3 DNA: TGCAGTGCGGAAGGACAGGGAGTAAAGACCCAGTACTTC

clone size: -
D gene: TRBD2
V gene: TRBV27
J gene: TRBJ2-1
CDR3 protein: CASSPGVSGMNEQFF
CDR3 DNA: TGTGCCAGCAGTCCCGGAGTTAGCGGGATGAATGAGCAGTTCTTC